This T cell receptor beta chain was observed in a study of yellow fever vaccine responses in identical twins. The study, taken as a whole, reports: The authors reported partly convergent, partly personalized vaccine responses in identical twins.

TCRdb reanalysed the RT-PCR reads using MiXCR and keeps one entry per CDR3 protein. The sample records 30,000 to 40,000 distinct CDR3 sequences, less than 70% being singletons. Germline loops: CDR1 SGHTA, CDR2 FQGTGA. V dropped 5 bases and J dropped 2 bases, with 16 bases sitting between them. The CDR3 consists of 15 residues. In the case of this clonotype: Its antigen remains unknown.

The chain carries TRBV7-3 and TRBJ2-7; no clear D gene. The clonotype originates from a woman between 18 and 29 years old who received the yellow fever vaccine. Here the sequenced sample was T cells from blood (PBMCs), unsorted or a sorted subset (not recorded which), taken before or after yellow fever vaccination (not recorded which). The CDR3 sequence: CASSRIPQAAYEQYF. The CDR3, as DNA: TGTGCCAGCAGCCGCATCCCCCAGGCAGCCTACGAGCAGTACTTC.